The 17 T cell receptor beta chains listed next were all sequenced from one sample in a study of CD8+CD57+ T cells in acquired aplastic anemia. TCR beta VDJ and CDR3 were profiled, and genomic DNA was the template. From the reads, TCRdb called clonotypes with MiXCR, one entry per CDR3 protein. The sample includes some 190,000 distinct CDR3 sequences, less than 70% of them seen just once. The specimen was sorted CD4+, CD8+, or CD8+CD57+ T cells (not recorded which) from PBMCs. Every receptor here comes from a human donor in good health, serving as a control.

V and J are TRBV10-3 and TRBJ1-6; 8 bases map to TRBD1. Unmatched junction bases numbered 3, after V lost 7 bases and J lost 10 bases. The V gene's germline CDR1 is ENHRY and CDR2 SYGVKD. The CDR3 contains 12 residues. The CDR3 DNA follows: TGTGCCATCACTGGGACAGGCTCACCCCTCCACTTT. Its translation: CAITGTGSPLHF.

The chain carries TRBV7-2 and TRBJ1-3, with a possible D match to TRBD1 (5 bases). This CDR3 is built from 17 residues. Trimming pared 1 base from V and 0 bases from J, leaving 13 bases between. Germline V lookup: CDR1 SGHTA, CDR2 FQGNSA. The CDR3 is CASSLEWGGDSGNTIYF. The CDR3 DNA follows: TGTGCCAGCAGCTTAGAGTGGGGGGGGGACTCTGGAAACACCATATATTTT. Combining the CDR3 with reference TRBV7-2 and TRBJ1-3 gives the whole variable domain GAGVSQSPSNKVTEKGKDVELRCDPISGHTALYWYRQSLGQGLEFLIYFQGNSAPDKSGLPSDRFSAERTGGSVSTLTIQRTQQEDSAVYLCASSLEWGGDSGNTIYFGEGSWLTVV.

This chain joins TRBV5-1 and TRBJ2-1; 7 positions agree with TRBD1. The CDR3 has 12 residues. Unmatched junction bases numbered 7, after V lost 4 bases and J lost 12 bases. Germline assignment: CDR1 SGHRS and CDR2 YFSETQ. CDR3 sequence: CASSVSGGAQFF. The CDR3 DNA is TGCGCCAGCAGCGTCTCAGGGGGAGCGCAGTTCTTC.

The chain uses TRBV19 and TRBJ1-4; 9 bases line up with TRBD1. Per germline, CDR1 LNHDA and CDR2 SQIVND (reference sequence). This CDR3 contains 14 residues. Trimming took 3 bases from V and 8 from J; bases not matched to a gene: 4. CDR3 sequence: CASSIDRGIEKLFF. CDR3 sequence (DNA): TGTGCCAGTAGTATCGACAGGGGGATCGAAAAACTGTTTTTT.

V gene TRBV7-9 combines with J gene TRBJ2-3; 7 bases align to TRBD1. The V gene end was trimmed by 5 bases and the J gene end by 3 bases; junction bases not matched to a gene: 8. The CDR3 spans 15 residues. The germline CDR1 and CDR2 sequences are SEHNR and FQNEAQ (reference sequence). The CDR3: CASSPDRAKTDTQYF. The CDR3, as DNA: TGTGCCAGCAGCCCCGACAGGGCAAAGACAGATACGCAGTATTTT.

The rearrangement uses TRBV7-6 and TRBJ2-7, with D perhaps TRBD1 (6 bases). Per the germline V gene, CDR1 is SGHVS and CDR2 is FNYEAQ. V lost 2 bases, J lost 0 bases, and 14 bases lay in between. CDR3 length equals 16 residues. The CDR3 DNA is TGTGCCAGCAGCTTACTCGGACAGTGGAGCTCCTACGAGCAGTACTTC. Its translation: CASSLLGQWSSYEQYF.

The chain carries TRBV15 and TRBJ2-1; D unresolved. This CDR3 spans 15 amino acids. Germline V gives CDR1 LNHNV, CDR2 YYDKDF (reference sequence). The germline V and J ends were trimmed by 2 bases and 2 bases, with 10 bases remaining between them. This CDR3 reads CATSRLQTPYNEQFF. For the CDR3, the DNA is TGTGCCACCAGCAGACTCCAGACCCCCTACAATGAGCAGTTCTTC.

This clonotype turned up a few times. J is TRBJ2-7 and V is TRBV10-2, with 7 bases that match TRBD1. This CDR3 region has 14 residues. CDR1 WSHSY and CDR2 SAAADI come from the germline V gene. V lost 7 bases to trimming and J lost 4 bases; unmatched junction nucleotides: 10. CDR3 region: CASNAGTEGYEQYF. The CDR3 DNA follows: TGCGCCAGCAACGCCGGGACAGAGGGATACGAGCAGTACTTC.

This clonotype has just one count. The chain joins TRBV10-3 to TRBJ1-2, with TRBD1 identical over 9 bases. Germline-derived CDR1 and CDR2 are ENHRY and SYGVKD. This CDR3 spans 16 amino acids. V shed 3 bases, J shed 4 bases, and the junction held 9 bases outside the gene matches. CDR3 sequence (DNA): TGTGCCATCAGTGAAAGCAGACAGGGGGGTAGCTATGGCTACACCTTC. Protein product: CAISESRQGGSYGYTF.

The V and J genes are TRBV25-1 and TRBJ2-5; tentatively, D is TRBD1 (6 bases). The CDR3 sequence is 15 residues long. Germline V CDR1 and CDR2: MGHDK, SYGVNS. V was trimmed by 3 bases and J by 3 bases, leaving 14 bases between them. CDR3 DNA sequence: TGTGCCAGCAGTGATGACAGGACGACCGAAGAGACCCAGTACTTC. Encoded protein: CASSDDRTTEETQYF.

This clonotype was picked up a small number of times. CDR3 residues: CASSYWGGYGYTF. CDR3 nucleotides: TGTGCCAGCAGTTACTGGGGGGGCTATGGCTACACCTTC. V gene TRBV6-6 combines with J gene TRBJ1-2, with D possibly being TRBD1 (5 bases). The CDR3 spans 13 residues. Germline CDR1 MNHNY, CDR2 SVGAGI (reference sequence). V was pared by 1 base and J by 4 bases, with 7 bases between.

Of note for this clonotype: Mismatch with germline at one junction end may stem from a read error. The CDR3 sequence: CASGVYPGQGTTDTQYF. The CDR3 DNA reads as TGTGCCAGCGGCGTTTACCCGGGACAGGGGACCACAGATACGCAGTATTTT. The V and J genes are TRBV9 and TRBJ2-3; 10 positions match TRBD1. Germline CDR1 reads SGDLS; CDR2 reads YYNGEE. The CDR3 extends over 17 amino acids.

The table lists this clonotype with many counts. V usage is TRBV30 and J usage is TRBJ1-1; D unresolved. The germline V gene has CDR1 GTSNPN and CDR2 SVGIG (reference sequence). With 4 bases removed from V and 1 base from J, the gap between germline ends came to 10 bases. The CDR3 totals 13 residues. DNA for the CDR3: TGTGCCTGGATAGGCTCAGGGAACACTGAAGCTTTCTTT. It translates to CAWIGSGNTEAFF. Filled out from reference TRBV30 and TRBJ1-1, the complete variable domain reads SQTIHQWPATLVQPVGSPLSLECTVEGTSNPNLYWYRQAAGRGLQLLFYSVGIGQISSEVPQNLSASRPQDRQFILSSKKLLLSDSGFYLCAWIGSGNTEAFFGQGTRLTVV.

The genes are TRBV4-2 and TRBJ2-5; D is perhaps TRBD2 (7 bases). This CDR3 comprises 16 residues. Germline V gene data show CDR1 as LGHNA and CDR2 as YNFKEQ. V dropped 1 base and J dropped 1 base, with 13 bases sitting between them. This CDR3 reads CASSQAGGGGQETQYF. The DNA for the CDR3 is TGTGCCAGCAGCCAAGCTGGGGGCGGGGGCCAAGAGACCCAGTACTTC.

This clonotype was seen ten or more times. J is TRBJ1-4 and V is TRBV20-1; a weak D match, TRBD1 (6 bases). Trimming left V 6 bases short and J 8 bases short, with 25 bases between. The CDR3 is 16 residues long. CDR1 is DFQATT, CDR2 SNEGSKA, per germline (reference sequence). CDR3 sequence: CSALHFQGGGVEKLFF. The CDR3 DNA sequence: TGCAGTGCCCTTCACTTCCAAGGGGGGGGTGTAGAAAAACTGTTTTTT.

This chain uses TRBV7-8 with TRBJ1-4, with D possibly matching TRBD1 (6 bases). Trimming left V 3 bases short and J 5 bases short, with 13 bases between. The germline V gene has CDR1 SGHVS and CDR2 FQNEAQ. This CDR3 has 15 amino acids. The CDR3 DNA sequence: TGTGCCAGCAGCTTGGCGTCAGGGGACAATGAAAAACTGTTTTTT. Its translation is CASSLASGDNEKLFF.

This clonotype was observed at least ten times. V gene TRBV7-2 combines with J gene TRBJ1-2; no definite D call. CDR1 and CDR2 (germline): SGHTA, FQGNSA. The CDR3 is made up of 14 amino acids. V lost 4 bases and J 10 bases, leaving 19 bases between the germline ends. The CDR3 DNA follows: TGTGCCAGCAGCTCAGGATCTGCGGCTTTGGACTACACCTTC. Its protein product is CASSSGSAALDYTF.